These 14 T cell receptor beta chains share one sample of origin, sequenced in a study of T cell responses to AZD1222 COVID-19 vaccine. Generated by immunoSEQ multiplex PCR, the TCRdb table keeps only in-frame clones and is missing some. The sample shows some 100,000 clones, 86% of them seen only once. Sequenced material: peripheral blood, taken 28 days after the second AZD1222 dose. The receptors derive from an adult who received the AZD1222 COVID-19 vaccine.

This chain connects TRBV6-5 to TRBJ2-4, with no clear D. CDR1 and CDR2 from the germline V gene are MNHEY and SVGAGI. CDR3 size: 14 residues. Trimming took 5 bases from V and 1 from J, leaving 9 bases between them. The CDR3 sequence is CASSPLNAKNIQYF. For the CDR3, the DNA is TGTGCCAGCAGTCCTCTCAACGCCAAAAACATTCAGTACTTC.

The chain couples TRBV2 to TRBJ1-2, with no clear D. Germline CDR1 SNHLY, CDR2 FYNNEI. V gave up 11 bases and J gave up 8 bases, with 15 bases separating them. CDR3 length: 11 residues. The DNA for the CDR3 is TGTGCCGGAGGGTCGACGGAAGGCTACACCTTC. Its protein product is CAGGSTEGYTF.

Worth noting for this clone: This same CDR3 is encoded by further DNA sequences in the sample. CDR3 sequence reads: CASSLGQGASNEQFF. CDR3 DNA sequence: TGCGCCAGCAGCTTGGGACAGGGGGCAAGCAATGAGCAGTTCTTC. The rearrangement uses TRBV5-1 and TRBJ2-1; the match to TRBD1 covers 10 bases. The germline gives CDR1 SGHRS, CDR2 YFSETQ. The V and J ends lost 0 bases and 6 bases, in that order; junction bases with no gene match: 3. The CDR3 runs to 15 residues.

This chain joins TRBV3-1 (or the pseudogene TRBV3-2) and TRBJ2-2; no reliable D call. Germline V lookup: CDR1 LGHDT, CDR2 YNNKEL (reference sequence). The CDR3 runs to 14 residues. V lost 3 bases to trimming and J lost 4 bases, with 9 bases between them. The CDR3 DNA is TGTGCCAGCAGCCAGGCAGTTCCCACCGGGGAGCTGTTTTTT. Residues: CASSQAVPTGELFF.

The genes are TRBV11-2 and TRBJ1-2, with TRBD1 identical over 7 bases. Losses at the gene ends were 3 bases for V and 3 bases for J; bases not matched to a gene: 4. The V gene's germline CDR1 is SGHAT and CDR2 FQNNGV. The CDR3 consists of 14 residues. In DNA, the CDR3 is TGTGCCAGCAGCTTGGACAGGTTGGACTATGGCTACACCTTC. As protein: CASSLDRLDYGYTF.

V gene TRBV14 combines with J gene TRBJ1-2, with D perhaps TRBD1 (5 bases). V was cut by 4 bases and J by 2 bases, with 17 bases left in between. The germline CDR1 and CDR2 sequences are SGHDN and FVKESK. This CDR3 is built from 16 residues. The DNA for the CDR3 is TGTGCCAGCAGCCCCCTGCGAGGGGAAGGGAACTATGGCTACACCTTC. Translation: CASSPLRGEGNYGYTF.

The chain joins TRBV2 to TRBJ2-7, with 10 bases identical to TRBD1. Germline CDR1 SNHLY, CDR2 FYNNEI. The V segment lost 4 bases and the J segment 4 bases; nucleotides outside the gene matches: 1. This CDR3 is built from 13 residues. The CDR3, as DNA: TGTGCCAGCAGTGGGGACAGGGGATACGAGCAGTACTTC. It yields the protein CASSGDRGYEQYF.

The chain couples TRBV25-1 to TRBJ2-3; TRBD2 matches at 11 bases. The CDR3 runs 16 residues. The V and J ends lost 6 bases and 2 bases, in that order; junction bases with no gene match: 7. Germline values: CDR1 MGHDK, CDR2 SYGVNS. The CDR3 protein is CASSPLAGENTDTQYF. The CDR3 DNA sequence: TGTGCCAGCAGCCCACTAGCGGGAGAGAACACAGATACGCAGTATTTT.

The rearrangement links TRBV5-4 to TRBJ1-1; D is ambiguous. V lost 1 base and J lost 3, with 13 bases in between. CDR1 SGHNT and CDR2 YYREEE come from the germline V gene (reference sequence). This CDR3 comprises 15 residues. The CDR3 DNA reads TGTGCCAGCAGCTTGTCCCCCTCTCAAGACACTGAAGCTTTCTTT. It translates to CASSLSPSQDTEAFF.

This rearrangement joins TRBV2 to TRBJ1-4, with no clear D. Between the trimmed V and J ends, which lost 6 bases and 2 bases, there was a span of 13 bases. Germline loops: CDR1 SNHLY, CDR2 FYNNEI. The CDR3 consists of 15 residues. The CDR3, as DNA: TGTGCCAGCAGGCCTACGACACTTACTAATGAAAAACTGTTTTTT. Encoded protein: CASRPTTLTNEKLFF.

The rearrangement links TRBV29-1 to TRBJ2-7; 11 nucleotides agree with TRBD2. Germline assignment: CDR1 SQVTM and CDR2 ANQGSEA. The CDR3 length is 14 residues. Germline trimming cut 4 bases from V and 6 bases from J; bases unmatched to any gene: 8. CDR3 nucleotides: TGCAGCGTTGCATTAACACTAGCGGGAGTCGAGCAGTACTTC. Translating it yields CSVALTLAGVEQYF.

This chain uses TRBV5-6 with TRBJ2-3; 11 bases align to TRBD2. J lost 4 bases, V lost 2 bases, and 15 bases had no gene match. There are 19 residues in the CDR3. Germline CDR1 SGHDT, CDR2 YYEEEE. The CDR3 coding sequence is TGTGCCAGCAGCTTCGGGCTAGCGGGGGGTACGGCCATCCCAGATACGCAGTATTTT. It translates to CASSFGLAGGTAIPDTQYF.

The genes are TRBV6-5 and TRBJ2-5; 7 bases agree with TRBD1. V was clipped by 6 bases and J by 1 base; unmatched bases: 2. This CDR3 has 13 amino acids. The germline CDR1 and CDR2 sequences are MNHEY and SVGAGI. The CDR3 loop is CASSGTVQETQYF. The CDR3 DNA reads as TGTGCCAGCAGCGGGACAGTCCAAGAGACCCAGTACTTC.

This clone was seen only once. This rearrangement joins TRBV6-5 to TRBJ2-2; 11 nucleotides agree with TRBD2. Germline CDR1 and CDR2: MNHEY and SVGAGI. The CDR3 has 16 amino acids. V lost 3 bases to trimming and J lost 6 bases; unmatched junction nucleotides: 6. CDR3 protein: CASSYSGRASAGELFF. The CDR3 bases are TGTGCCAGCAGTTATAGCGGGAGGGCTTCTGCCGGGGAGCTGTTTTTT.